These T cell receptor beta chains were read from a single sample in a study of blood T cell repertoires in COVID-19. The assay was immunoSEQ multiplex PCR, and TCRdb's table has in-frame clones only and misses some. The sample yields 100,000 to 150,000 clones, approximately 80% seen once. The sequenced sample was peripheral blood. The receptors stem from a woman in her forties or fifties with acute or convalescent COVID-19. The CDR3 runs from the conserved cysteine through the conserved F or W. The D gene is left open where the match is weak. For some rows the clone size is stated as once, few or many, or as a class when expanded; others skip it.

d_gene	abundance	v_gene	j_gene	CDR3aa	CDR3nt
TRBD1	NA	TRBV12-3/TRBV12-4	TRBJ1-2	CASRLSGGLGYTF	TGTGCCAGCAGACTCTCAGGGGGTCTAGGCTACACCTTC
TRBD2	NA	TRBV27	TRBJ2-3	CASSPIPLFLAGGRWDTQYF	TGTGCCAGCAGTCCAATCCCCCTCTTTCTAGCGGGGGGCCGGTGGGATACGCAGTATTTT
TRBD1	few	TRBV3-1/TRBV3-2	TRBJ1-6	CASSSMGQGSSPLHF	TGTGCCAGCAGCTCTATGGGACAGGGGTCGTCACCCCTCCACTTT
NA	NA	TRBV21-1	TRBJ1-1	CASSMWTENTEAFF	TGTGCCAGCAGCATGTGGACAGAGAACACTGAAGCTTTCTTT
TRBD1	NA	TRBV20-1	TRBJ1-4	CSASMGQGTEKLFF	TGCAGTGCTAGTATGGGACAGGGGACTGAAAAACTGTTTTTT
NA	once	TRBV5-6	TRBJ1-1	CASSLAQGYVDTEAFF	TGTGCCAGCAGCTTGGCCCAGGGGTATGTGGACACTGAAGCTTTCTTT
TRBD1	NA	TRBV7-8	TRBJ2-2	CASSLTGATGELFF	TGTGCCAGCAGCCTGACAGGGGCCACCGGGGAGCTGTTTTTT
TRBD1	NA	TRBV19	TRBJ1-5	CASSRGQGSQPQHF	TGTGCCAGTAGCAGGGGACAGGGGTCTCAGCCCCAGCATTTT
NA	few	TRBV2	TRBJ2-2	CASSEDYGAGELFF	TGTGCCAGCAGTGAAGATTACGGGGCCGGGGAGCTGTTTTTT
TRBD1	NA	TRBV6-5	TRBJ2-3	CASSSSLLQGADTQYF	TGTGCCAGCAGTTCCTCCCTCCTTCAGGGGGCAGATACGCAGTATTTT
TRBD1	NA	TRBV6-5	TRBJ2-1	CASSDVGQGDNEQFF	TGTGCCAGCAGCGACGTTGGACAGGGAGACAATGAGCAGTTCTTC
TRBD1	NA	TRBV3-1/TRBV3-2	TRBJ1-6	CASSHSDRDYSPLHF	TGTGCCAGCAGCCATAGCGACAGGGATTATTCACCCCTCCACTTT
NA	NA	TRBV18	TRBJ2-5	CASSPPVLETQYF	TGTGCCAGCTCACCTCCGGTATTAGAGACCCAGTACTTC
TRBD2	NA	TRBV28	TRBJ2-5	CASLAGGQETQYF	TGTGCCAGTCTAGCGGGAGGACAAGAGACCCAGTACTTC
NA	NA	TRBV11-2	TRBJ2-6	CASSLGVTGANVLTF	TGTGCCAGCAGCTTAGGTGTCACTGGGGCCAACGTCCTGACTTTC
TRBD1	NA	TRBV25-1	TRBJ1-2	CASSRGQGYGYTF	TGTGCCAGCAGTAGAGGACAGGGATATGGCTACACCTTC
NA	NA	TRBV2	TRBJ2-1	CASGGGQVLEQFF	TGTGCCAGCGGGGGGGGCCAGGTGCTTGAGCAGTTCTTC
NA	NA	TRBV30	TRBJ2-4	CAWSGREAKNIQYF	TGTGCCTGGAGTGGGAGGGAGGCCAAAAACATTCAGTACTTC
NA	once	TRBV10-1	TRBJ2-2	CASSDVRFRPGELFF	TGCGCCAGCAGTGATGTGCGGTTTCGGCCCGGGGAGCTGTTTTTT
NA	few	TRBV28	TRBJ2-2	CASSSPRRLTGELFF	TGTGCCAGCAGTTCCCCTCGGCGGTTAACCGGGGAGCTGTTTTTT
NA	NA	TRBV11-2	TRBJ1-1	CASSPQDSWSTEAFF	TGTGCCAGCAGCCCTCAGGACAGCTGGAGTACTGAAGCTTTCTTT
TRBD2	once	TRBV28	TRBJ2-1	CASSLTSGRNEQFF	TGTGCCAGCAGTTTAACTAGCGGGAGGAATGAGCAGTTCTTC
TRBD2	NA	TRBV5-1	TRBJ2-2	CASSLAGTSGSVFTGELFF	TGCGCCAGCAGCTTGGCAGGGACTAGCGGGAGCGTATTCACCGGGGAGCTGTTTTTT
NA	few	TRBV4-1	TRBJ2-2	CASSHDSTKLGTGELFF	TGCGCCAGCAGCCATGACTCGACCAAGCTCGGCACCGGGGAGCTGTTTTTT
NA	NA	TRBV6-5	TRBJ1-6	CASRVLNSPLHF	TGTGCCAGCCGGGTGTTAAATTCACCCCTCCACTTT
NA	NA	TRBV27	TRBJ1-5	CASSLMSGTHQPQHF	TGTGCCAGCAGTTTAATGTCAGGGACTCATCAGCCCCAGCATTTT
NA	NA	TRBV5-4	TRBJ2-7	CASSFGQTYEQYF	TGTGCCAGCAGCTTTGGACAGACCTACGAGCAGTACTTC
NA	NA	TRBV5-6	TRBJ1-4	CASSFPDGDEKLFF	TGTGCCAGCAGCTTCCCGGACGGGGATGAAAAACTGTTTTTT
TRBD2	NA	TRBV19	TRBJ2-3	CASSILAGVTDTQYF	TGTGCCAGTAGTATTCTTGCGGGAGTCACAGATACGCAGTATTTT
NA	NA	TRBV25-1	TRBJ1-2	CASSEAVSNNYGYTF	TGTGCCAGCAGTGAAGCGGTCTCGAATAACTATGGCTACACCTTC
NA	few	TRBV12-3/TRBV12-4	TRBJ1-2	CASSLQGYGYTF	TGTGCCAGCAGTCTACAGGGATATGGCTACACCTTC
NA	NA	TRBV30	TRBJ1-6	CAWNWRDNSPLHF	TGTGCCTGGAATTGGAGGGATAATTCACCCCTCCACTTT
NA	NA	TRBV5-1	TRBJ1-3	CASSLAGGLTIYF	TGCGCCAGCAGCTTGGCCGGCGGACTCACCATATATTTT
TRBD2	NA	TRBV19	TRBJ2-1	CASKGRRAGDTYNEQFF	TGTGCCAGTAAAGGCCGCCGGGCGGGAGATACCTACAATGAGCAGTTCTTC
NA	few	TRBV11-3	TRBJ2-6	CASSFGGDTSNVLTF	TGTGCCAGCAGCTTCGGAGGAGACACCTCCAACGTCCTGACTTTC
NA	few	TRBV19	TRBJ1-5	CASSIDITQPQHF	TGTGCCAGTAGTATTGACATCACCCAGCCCCAGCATTTT
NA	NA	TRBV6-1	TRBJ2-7	CASSEGWGEYEQYF	TGTGCCAGCAGTGAAGGGTGGGGGGAATACGAGCAGTACTTC
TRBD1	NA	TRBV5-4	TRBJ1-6	CASSTGTGGYSPLHF	TGTGCCAGCAGCACCGGGACAGGGGGATACTCACCCCTCCACTTT
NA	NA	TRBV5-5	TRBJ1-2	CASSRLSNYGYTF	TGTGCCAGCAGTCGTCTCTCCAACTATGGCTACACCTTC